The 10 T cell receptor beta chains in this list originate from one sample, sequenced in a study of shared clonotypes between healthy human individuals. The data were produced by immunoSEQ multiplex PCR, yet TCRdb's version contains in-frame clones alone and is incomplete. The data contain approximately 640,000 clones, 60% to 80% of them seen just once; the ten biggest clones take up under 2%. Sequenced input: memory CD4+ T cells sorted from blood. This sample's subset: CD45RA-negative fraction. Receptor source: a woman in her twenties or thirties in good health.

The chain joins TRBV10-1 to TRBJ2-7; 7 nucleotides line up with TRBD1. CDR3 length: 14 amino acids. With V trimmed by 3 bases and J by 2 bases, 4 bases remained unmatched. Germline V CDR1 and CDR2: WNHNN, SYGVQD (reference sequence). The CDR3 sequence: CASSDGQDPYEQYF. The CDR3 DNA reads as TGCGCCAGCAGTGATGGACAGGACCCCTACGAGCAGTACTTC.

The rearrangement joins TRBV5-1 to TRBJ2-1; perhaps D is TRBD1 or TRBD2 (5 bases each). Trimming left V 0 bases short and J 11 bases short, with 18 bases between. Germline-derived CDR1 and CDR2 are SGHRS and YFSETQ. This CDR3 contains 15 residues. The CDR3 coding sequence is TGCGCCAGCAGCTTGGCAGGGCTAGAATCGGGAAAGCAGTTCTTC. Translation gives CASSLAGLESGKQFF.

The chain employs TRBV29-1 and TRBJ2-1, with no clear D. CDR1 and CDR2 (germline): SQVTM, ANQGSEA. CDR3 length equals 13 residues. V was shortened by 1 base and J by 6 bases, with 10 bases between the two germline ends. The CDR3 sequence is CSVEGTSTNEQFF. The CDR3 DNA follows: TGCAGCGTTGAAGGGACCTCCACCAATGAGCAGTTCTTC.

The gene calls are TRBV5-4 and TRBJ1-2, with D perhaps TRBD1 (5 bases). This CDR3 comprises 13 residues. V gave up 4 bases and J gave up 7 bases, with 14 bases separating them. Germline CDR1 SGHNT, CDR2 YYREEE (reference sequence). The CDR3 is CASSKTTGGGYTF. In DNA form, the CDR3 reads TGTGCCAGCAGCAAAACAACAGGAGGTGGCTACACCTTC.

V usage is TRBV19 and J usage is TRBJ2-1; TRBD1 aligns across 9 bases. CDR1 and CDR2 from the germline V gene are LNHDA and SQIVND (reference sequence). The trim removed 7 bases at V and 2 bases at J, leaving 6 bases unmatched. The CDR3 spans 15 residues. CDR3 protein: CASNTGQGTYNEQFF. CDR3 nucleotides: TGTGCCAGTAACACGGGACAGGGAACCTACAATGAGCAGTTCTTC.

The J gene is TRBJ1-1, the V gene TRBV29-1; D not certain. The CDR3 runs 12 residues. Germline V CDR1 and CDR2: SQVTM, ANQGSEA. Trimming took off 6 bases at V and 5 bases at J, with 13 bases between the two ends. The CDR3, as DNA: TGCAGCGTGTCGGAGGGAAGGACTGAAGCTTTCTTT. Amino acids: CSVSEGRTEAFF.

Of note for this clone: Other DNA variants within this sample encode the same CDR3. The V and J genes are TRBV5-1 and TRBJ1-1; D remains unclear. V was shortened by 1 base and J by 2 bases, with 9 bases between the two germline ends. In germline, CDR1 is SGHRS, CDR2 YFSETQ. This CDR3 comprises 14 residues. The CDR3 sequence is CASSLTTPNTEAFF. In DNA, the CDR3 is TGCGCCAGCAGCTTGACAACCCCCAACACTGAAGCTTTCTTT.

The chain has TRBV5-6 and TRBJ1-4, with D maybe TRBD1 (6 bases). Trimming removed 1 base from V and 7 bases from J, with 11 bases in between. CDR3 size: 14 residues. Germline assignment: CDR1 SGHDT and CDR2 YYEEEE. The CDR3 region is CASSLKGGGEKLFF. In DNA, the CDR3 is TGTGCCAGCAGCTTGAAAGGGGGAGGTGAAAAACTGTTTTTT.

The DNA for the CDR3 is TGCAGCGTTGTTTTGAGCTACGAGCAGTACTTC. It specifies CSVVLSYEQYF. The chain employs TRBV29-1 and TRBJ2-7, with unresolved D. Trimming took 4 bases from V and 3 from J, leaving 7 bases between them. This CDR3 is built from 11 residues. Germline CDR1 SQVTM, CDR2 ANQGSEA.

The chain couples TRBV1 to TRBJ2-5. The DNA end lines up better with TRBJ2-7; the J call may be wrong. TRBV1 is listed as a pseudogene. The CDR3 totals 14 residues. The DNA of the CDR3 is TGCACCAGCAGACCCCTAGGGAACCTCTACGAGCAGTACTTC. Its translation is CTSRPLGNLYEQYF.